This T cell receptor beta chain was observed in a study of blood T cell repertoires in COVID-19. The authors' processing: Cell counts per sample came from amplifying reference gene primers. Repertoires were generated with immunoSEQ multiplex PCR, while TCRdb's copy carries only in-frame clones and drops some. V and J calls plus clone size are reproduced from that table; the DNA served to infer D and trimming. The table records 250,000 to 300,000 clones, more than 85% of them present only once. Per the germline V gene, CDR1 is SGHRS and CDR2 is YFSETQ. The V and J ends lost 4 bases and 10 bases, in that order; junction bases with no gene match: 10. The CDR3 extends over 15 amino acids.

Sequencing was performed on peripheral blood. The chain carries TRBV5-1 and TRBJ1-6; 8 nucleotides match TRBD1. This receptor was identified in a man younger than 35 with active or convalescent COVID-19. The CDR3 is CASSASDRGGSPLHF. CDR3 sequence (DNA): TGCGCCAGCAGCGCTTCCGACAGGGGAGGGTCACCCCTCCACTTT.